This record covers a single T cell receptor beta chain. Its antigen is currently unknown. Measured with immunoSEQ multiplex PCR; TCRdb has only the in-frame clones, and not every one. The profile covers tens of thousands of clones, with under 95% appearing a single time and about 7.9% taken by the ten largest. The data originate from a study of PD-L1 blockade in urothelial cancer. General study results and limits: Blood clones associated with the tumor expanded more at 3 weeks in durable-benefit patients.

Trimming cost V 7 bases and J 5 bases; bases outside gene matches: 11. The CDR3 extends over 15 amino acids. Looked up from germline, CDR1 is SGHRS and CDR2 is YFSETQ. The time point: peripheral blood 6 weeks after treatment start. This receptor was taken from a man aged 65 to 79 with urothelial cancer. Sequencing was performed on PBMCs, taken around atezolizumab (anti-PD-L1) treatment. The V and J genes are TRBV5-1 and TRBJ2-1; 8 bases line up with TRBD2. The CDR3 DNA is TGCGCCAGCCGCCCTGGCCCAGCGGGAGACAATGAGCAGTTCTTC. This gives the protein CASRPGPAGDNEQFF.